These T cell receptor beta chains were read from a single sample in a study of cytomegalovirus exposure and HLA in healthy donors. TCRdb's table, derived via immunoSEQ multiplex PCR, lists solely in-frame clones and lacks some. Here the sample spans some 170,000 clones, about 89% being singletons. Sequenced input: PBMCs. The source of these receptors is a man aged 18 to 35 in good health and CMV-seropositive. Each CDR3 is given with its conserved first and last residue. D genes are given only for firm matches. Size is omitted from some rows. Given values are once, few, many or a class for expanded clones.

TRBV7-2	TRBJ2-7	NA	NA	TGTGCCAGCAGCCCAGGCCCTCCTATCCTTGTAAGCTCCTACGAGCAGTACTTC	CASSPGPPILVSSYEQYF
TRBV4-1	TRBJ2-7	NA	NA	TGCGCCAGCAGCCCACCCTCCGGCCGCGGGGAGCAGTACTTC	CASSPPSGRGEQYF
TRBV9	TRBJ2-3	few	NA	TGTGCCAGCAGCGTAGCTACCGGGGAAGATACGCAGTATTTT	CASSVATGEDTQYF
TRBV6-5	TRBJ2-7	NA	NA	TGTGCCAGCAGTTATGGGGATCGAGGCGGGTACGAGCAGTACTTC	CASSYGDRGGYEQYF
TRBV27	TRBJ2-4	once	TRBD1	TGTGCCAGCAGTTCGCCGGGACAGGGGAAAAACATTCAGTACTTC	CASSSPGQGKNIQYF
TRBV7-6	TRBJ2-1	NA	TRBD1	TGTGCCAGCAGCTTAGTGAGCAGGGGGTCCTCCTACAATGAGCAGTTCTTC	CASSLVSRGSSYNEQFF
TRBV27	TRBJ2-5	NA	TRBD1	TGTGCCAGCAGTTCCCAAAGGGGGCAGACCCAGTACTTC	CASSSQRGQTQYF
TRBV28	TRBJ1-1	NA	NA	TGTGCCAGCACCAAAGCTGTGAACACTGAAGCTTTCTTT	CASTKAVNTEAFF
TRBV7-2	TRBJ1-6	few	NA	TGTGCCAGCAGCTTGGGCCTCTCACCCCTCCACTTT	CASSLGLSPLHF
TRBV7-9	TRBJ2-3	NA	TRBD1	TGTGCCAGCAGCCGGACAGGGGAAGCAGATACGCAGTATTTT	CASSRTGEADTQYF
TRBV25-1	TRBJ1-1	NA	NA	TGTGCCAGCAGTGAATATCCGGGGAGAGGTGAAGCTTTCTTT	CASSEYPGRGEAFF
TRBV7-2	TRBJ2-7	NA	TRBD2	TGTGCCAGCAGCGCGTTTGCGGGGGGTTACGAGCAGTACTTC	CASSAFAGGYEQYF
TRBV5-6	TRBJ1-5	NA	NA	TGTGCCAGCAGTCTGGGGGCGTCAGGGAATCAGCCCCAGCATTTT	CASSLGASGNQPQHF
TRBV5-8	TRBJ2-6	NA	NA	TGTGCCAGCAGCGACGGACTTCACTCTGGGGCCAACGTCCTGACTTTC	CASSDGLHSGANVLTF
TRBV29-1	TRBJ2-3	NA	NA	TGCAGCGTTGAAGACTTGCGGGATACGCAGTATTTT	CSVEDLRDTQYF
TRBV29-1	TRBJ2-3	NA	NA	TGCAGCGTTTACTCTCCTTACACAGATACGCAGTATTTT	CSVYSPYTDTQYF
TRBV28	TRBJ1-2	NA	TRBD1	TGTGCCAGCAGTCTGACAGGGGTATATGGCTACACCTTC	CASSLTGVYGYTF
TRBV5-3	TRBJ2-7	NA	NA	TGTGCCAGAGATGACGGGAGCTCCTACGAGCAGTACTTC	CARDDGSSYEQYF
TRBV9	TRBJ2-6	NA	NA	TGTGCCAGCAGCGTTCTCTCTGGGGCCAACGTCCTGACTTTC	CASSVLSGANVLTF
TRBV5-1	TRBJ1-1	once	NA	TGCGCCAGCAGCTTGGGTCTGGGGACTAACACTGAAGCTTTCTTT	CASSLGLGTNTEAFF
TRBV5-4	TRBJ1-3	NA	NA	TGTGCCAGCAGCTTTGCAGGGCTTTCCTCTGGAAACACCATATATTTT	CASSFAGLSSGNTIYF
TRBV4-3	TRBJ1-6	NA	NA	TGCGCCAGCAGCCAAGGGTTTCGGAGGTCGAGCTCCTATAATTCACCCCTCCACTTT	CASSQGFRRSSSYNSPLHF
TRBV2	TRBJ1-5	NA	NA	TGTGCCAGCAGTGAGTGGACAGTTAGCAATCAGCCCCAGCATTTT	CASSEWTVSNQPQHF
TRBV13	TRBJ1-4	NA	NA	TGTGCCAGCAGCTTATTCGGGTCGGCGGTTTCGGGGAAACTGTTTTTT	CASSLFGSAVSGKLFF
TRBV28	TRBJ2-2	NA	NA	TGTGCCAGCAGCCCCGGGGCGCGGGACGCCGGGGAGCTGTTTTTT	CASSPGARDAGELFF
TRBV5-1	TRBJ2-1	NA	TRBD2	TGCGCCAGCAGCTTGAACAGACTAGCGGGTTACAATGAGCAGTTCTTC	CASSLNRLAGYNEQFF
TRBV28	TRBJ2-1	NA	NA	TGTGCCAGCAGTTCCCACAACGGGATGAGCAATGAGCAGTTCTTC	CASSSHNGMSNEQFF
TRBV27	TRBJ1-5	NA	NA	TGTGCCAGCAGGTCAGGGACTAACAATCAGCCCCAGCATTTT	CASRSGTNNQPQHF
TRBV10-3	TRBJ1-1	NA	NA	TGTGCCATCAGTAAGGACACCGTATCATTTGACACTGAAGCTTTCTTT	CAISKDTVSFDTEAFF
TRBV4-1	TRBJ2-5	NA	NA	TGCGCCAGCAGCCAAGGAGCGAGGGAGACCCAGTACTTC	CASSQGARETQYF
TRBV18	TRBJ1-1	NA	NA	TGTGCCAGCTCACCAACGTATCAACAGAACACTGAAGCTTTCTTT	CASSPTYQQNTEAFF
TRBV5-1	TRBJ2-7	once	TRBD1	TGCGCCAGCAGCCGGACAGGTTCGGTCGACTACGAGCAGTACTTC	CASSRTGSVDYEQYF
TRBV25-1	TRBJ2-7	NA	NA	TGTGCCAGCAGTGTAGGACTCCGGGACGAGCAGTACTTC	CASSVGLRDEQYF
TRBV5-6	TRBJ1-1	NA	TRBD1	TGTGCCAGCAGCGGAGGTCAGGGGGTGGAGGCTTTCTTT	CASSGGQGVEAFF
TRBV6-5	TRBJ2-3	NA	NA	TGTGCCAGCAGTTGGCGGGGTCACACAGATACGCAGTATTTT	CASSWRGHTDTQYF
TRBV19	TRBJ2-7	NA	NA	TGTGCCAGTAGTTCGGGGGGCCCCTACGAGCAGTACTTC	CASSSGGPYEQYF
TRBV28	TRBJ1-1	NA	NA	TGTGCCAGCAGTTTTCCGGTCTCATTCGCCACTGAAGCTTTCTTT	CASSFPVSFATEAFF
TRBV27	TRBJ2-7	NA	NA	TGTGCCAGCAGTCTAGACAGCTACGAGCAGTACTTC	CASSLDSYEQYF
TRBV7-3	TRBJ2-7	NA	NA	TGTGCCAGCAGCTTCCAGGGTGGGTACGAGCAGTACTTC	CASSFQGGYEQYF
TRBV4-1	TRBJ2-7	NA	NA	TGCGCCAGCAGCCAAACCCCAGGGACCTACGAGCAGTACTTC	CASSQTPGTYEQYF
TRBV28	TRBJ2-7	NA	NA	TGTGCCAGTAGCTCTTCGGCTTACTCTCTATCCTACGAGCAGTACTTC	CASSSSAYSLSYEQYF